This record covers a single T cell receptor (beta chain). This specimen comes from a study of patients and donors after allogeneic stem cell transplantation. TCRdb re-derived calls from the RT-PCR reads in MiXCR, one entry per CDR3 protein. The sample yields more than 150,000 distinct CDR3 sequences, around two fifths seen once. This CDR3 has 14 residues. Per germline, CDR1 DFQATT and CDR2 SNEGSKA (reference sequence). Trimming stripped 5 bases from V and 0 bases from J, with 10 bases between. This clonotype was obtained from a human donor who was either an allogeneic HSCT recipient or a stem cell or donor lymphocyte infusion donor (not recorded which). It is not recorded whose cells these are; they may come from a transplant donor. The rearrangement joins TRBV20-1 to TRBJ2-2; the D is unclear. Sequencing used blood, either unsorted or a sorted T cell fraction (not recorded which). In nucleotides, the CDR3 is TGCAGTGCTTTAGACGCTACGAACACCGGGGAGCTGTTTTTT. Translated: CSALDATNTGELFF.